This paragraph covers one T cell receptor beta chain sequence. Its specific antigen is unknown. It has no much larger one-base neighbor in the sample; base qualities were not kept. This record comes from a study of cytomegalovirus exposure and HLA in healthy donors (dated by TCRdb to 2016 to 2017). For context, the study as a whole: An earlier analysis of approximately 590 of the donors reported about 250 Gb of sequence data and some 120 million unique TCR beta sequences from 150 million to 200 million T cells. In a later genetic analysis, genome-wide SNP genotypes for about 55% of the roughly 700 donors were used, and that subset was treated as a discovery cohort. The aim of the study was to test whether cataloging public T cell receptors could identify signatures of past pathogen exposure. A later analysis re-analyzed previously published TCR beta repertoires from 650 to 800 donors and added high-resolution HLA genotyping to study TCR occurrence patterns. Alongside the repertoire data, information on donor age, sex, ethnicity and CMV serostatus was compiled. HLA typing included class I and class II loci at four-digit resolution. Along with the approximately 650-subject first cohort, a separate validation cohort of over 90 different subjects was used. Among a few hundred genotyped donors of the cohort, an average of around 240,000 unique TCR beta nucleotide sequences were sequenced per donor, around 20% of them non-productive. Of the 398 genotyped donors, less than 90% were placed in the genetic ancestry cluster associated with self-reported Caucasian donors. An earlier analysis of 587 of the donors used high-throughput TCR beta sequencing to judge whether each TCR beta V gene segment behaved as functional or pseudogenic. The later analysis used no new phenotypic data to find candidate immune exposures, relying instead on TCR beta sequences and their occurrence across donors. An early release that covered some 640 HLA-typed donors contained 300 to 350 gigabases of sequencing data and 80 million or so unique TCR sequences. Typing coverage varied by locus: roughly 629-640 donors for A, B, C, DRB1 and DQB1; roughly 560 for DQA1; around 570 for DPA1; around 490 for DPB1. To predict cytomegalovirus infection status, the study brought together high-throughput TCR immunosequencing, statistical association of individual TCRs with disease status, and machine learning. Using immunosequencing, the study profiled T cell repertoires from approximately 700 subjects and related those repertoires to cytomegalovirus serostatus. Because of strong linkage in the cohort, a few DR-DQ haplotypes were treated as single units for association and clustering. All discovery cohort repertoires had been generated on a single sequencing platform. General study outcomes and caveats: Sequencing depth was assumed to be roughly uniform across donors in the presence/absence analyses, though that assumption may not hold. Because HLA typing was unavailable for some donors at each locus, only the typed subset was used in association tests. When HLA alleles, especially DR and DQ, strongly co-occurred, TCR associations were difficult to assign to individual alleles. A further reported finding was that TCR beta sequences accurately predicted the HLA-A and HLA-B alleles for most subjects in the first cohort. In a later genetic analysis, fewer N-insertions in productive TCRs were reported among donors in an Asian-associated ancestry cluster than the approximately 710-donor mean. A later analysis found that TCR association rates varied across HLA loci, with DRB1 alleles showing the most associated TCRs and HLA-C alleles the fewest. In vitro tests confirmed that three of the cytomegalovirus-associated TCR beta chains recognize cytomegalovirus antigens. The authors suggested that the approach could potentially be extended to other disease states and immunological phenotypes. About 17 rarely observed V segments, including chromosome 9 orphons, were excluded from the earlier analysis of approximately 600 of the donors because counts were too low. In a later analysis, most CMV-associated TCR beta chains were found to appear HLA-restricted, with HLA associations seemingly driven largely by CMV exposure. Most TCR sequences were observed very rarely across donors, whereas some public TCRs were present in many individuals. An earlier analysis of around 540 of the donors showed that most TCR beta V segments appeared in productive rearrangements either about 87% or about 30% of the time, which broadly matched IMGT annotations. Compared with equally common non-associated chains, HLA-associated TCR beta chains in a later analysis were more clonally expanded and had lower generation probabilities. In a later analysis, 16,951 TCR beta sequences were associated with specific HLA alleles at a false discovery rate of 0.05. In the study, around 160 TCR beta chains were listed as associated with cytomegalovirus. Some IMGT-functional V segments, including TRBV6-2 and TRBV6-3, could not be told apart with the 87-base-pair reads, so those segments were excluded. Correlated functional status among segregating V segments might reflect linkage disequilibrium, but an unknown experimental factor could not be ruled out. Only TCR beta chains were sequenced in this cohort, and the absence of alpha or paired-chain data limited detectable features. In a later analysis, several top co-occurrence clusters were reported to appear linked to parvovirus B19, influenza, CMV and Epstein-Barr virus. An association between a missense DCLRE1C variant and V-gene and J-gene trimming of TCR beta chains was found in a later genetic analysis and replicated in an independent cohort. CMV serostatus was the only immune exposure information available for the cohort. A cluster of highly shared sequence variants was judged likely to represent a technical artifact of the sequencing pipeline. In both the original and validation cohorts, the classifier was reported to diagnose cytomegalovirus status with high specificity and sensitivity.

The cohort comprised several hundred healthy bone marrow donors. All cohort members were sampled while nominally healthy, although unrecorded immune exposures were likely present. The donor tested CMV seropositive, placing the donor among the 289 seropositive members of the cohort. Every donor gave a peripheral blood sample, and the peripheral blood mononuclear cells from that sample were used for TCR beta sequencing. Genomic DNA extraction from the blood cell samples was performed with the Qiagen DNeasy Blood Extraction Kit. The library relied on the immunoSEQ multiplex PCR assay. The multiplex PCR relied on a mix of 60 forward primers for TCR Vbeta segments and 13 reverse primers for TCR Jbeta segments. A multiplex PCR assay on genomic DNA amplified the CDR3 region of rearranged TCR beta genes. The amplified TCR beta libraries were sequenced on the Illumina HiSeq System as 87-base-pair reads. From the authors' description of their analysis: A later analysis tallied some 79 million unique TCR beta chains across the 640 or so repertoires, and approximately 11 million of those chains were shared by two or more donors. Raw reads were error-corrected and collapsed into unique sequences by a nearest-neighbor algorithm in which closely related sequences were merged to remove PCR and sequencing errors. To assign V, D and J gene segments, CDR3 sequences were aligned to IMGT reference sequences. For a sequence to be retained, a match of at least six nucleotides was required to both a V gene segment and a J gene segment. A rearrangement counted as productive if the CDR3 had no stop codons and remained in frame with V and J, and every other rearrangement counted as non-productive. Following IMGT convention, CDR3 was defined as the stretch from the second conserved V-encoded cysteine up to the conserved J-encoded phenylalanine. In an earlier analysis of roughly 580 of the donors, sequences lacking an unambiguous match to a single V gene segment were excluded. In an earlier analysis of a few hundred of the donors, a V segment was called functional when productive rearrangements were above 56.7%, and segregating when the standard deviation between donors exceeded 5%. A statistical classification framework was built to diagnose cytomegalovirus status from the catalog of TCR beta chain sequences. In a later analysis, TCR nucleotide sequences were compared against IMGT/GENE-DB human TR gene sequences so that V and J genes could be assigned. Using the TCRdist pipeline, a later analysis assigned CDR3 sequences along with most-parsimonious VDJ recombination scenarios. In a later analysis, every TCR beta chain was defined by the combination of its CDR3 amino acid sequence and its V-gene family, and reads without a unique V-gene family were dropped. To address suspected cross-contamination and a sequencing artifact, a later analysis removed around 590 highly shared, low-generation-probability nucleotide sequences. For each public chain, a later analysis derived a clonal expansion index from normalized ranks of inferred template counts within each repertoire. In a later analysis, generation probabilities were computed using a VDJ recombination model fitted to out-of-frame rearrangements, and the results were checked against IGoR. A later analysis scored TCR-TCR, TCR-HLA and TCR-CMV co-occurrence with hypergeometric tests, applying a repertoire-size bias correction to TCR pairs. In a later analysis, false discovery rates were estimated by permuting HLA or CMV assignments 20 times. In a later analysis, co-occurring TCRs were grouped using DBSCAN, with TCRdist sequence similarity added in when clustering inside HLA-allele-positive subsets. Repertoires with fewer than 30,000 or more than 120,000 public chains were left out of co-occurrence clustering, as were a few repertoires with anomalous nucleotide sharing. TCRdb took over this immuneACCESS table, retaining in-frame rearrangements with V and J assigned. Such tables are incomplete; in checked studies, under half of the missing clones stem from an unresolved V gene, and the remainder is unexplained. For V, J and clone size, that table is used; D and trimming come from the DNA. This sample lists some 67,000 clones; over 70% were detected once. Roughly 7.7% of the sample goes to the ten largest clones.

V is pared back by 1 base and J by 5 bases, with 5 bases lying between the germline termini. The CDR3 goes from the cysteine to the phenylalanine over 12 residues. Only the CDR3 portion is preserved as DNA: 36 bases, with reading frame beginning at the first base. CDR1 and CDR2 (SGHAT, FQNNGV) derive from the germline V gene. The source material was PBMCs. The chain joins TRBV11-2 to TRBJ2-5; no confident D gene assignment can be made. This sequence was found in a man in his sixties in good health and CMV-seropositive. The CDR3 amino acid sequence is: CASSLASETQYF. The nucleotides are TGTGCCAGCAGCTTAGCATCCGAGACCCAGTACTTC.